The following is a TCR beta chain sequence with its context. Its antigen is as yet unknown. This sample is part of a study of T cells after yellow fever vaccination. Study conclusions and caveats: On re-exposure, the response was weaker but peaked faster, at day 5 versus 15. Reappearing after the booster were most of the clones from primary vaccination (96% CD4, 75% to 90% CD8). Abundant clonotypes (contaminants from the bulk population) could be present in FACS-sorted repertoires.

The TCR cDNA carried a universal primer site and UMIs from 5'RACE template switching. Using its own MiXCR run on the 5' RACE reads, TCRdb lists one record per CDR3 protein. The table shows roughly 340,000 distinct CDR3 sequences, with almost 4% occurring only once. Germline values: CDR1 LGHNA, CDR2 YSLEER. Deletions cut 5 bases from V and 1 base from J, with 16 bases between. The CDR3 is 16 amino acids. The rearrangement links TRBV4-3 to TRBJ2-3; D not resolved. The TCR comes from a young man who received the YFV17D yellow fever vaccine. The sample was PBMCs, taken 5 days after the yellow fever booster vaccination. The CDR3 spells CASSLNLGLGTDTQYF. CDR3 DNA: TGCGCCAGCAGCTTGAATTTGGGCCTTGGCACAGATACGCAGTATTTT.